This T cell receptor (beta chain) originates from a study of T cell repertoires in ileal Crohn's disease. Study information: Median disease duration was about 8.5 years; about 37% smoked at surgery. All patients had surgery for stricturing (about 61%) or penetrating (39%) disease. Points from the study as a whole: Active smokers at surgery had more clonal expansions than non-smokers.

This clone was counted once. Its antigen remains unidentified. This CDR3 comprises 13 residues. From germline, CDR1 is LNHDA and CDR2 SQIVND (reference sequence). J lost 8 bases, V lost 5 bases, and 7 bases had no gene match. Profiled with immunoSEQ multiplex PCR; TCRdb holds only in-frame clones, not every one. The sample carries around 8,200 clones, 60% to 80% recorded once. The receptor was derived from an adult with Crohn's disease. V usage is TRBV19 and J usage is TRBJ1-2; the match to TRBD1 covers 8 bases. The specimen was ileal tissue. The CDR3 region has the DNA TGTGCCAGTAGTGCTGACAGGGGAGGCGGCTACACCTTC. Encoded protein: CASSADRGGGYTF.